This passage covers 6 T cell receptor beta chains from one sample sequenced in a study of cytomegalovirus exposure and HLA in healthy donors. The PCR was carried out with 60 Vbeta primers and 13 Jbeta primers. The data were produced by immunoSEQ multiplex PCR, yet TCRdb's version contains in-frame clones alone and is incomplete. Its table records about 170,000 clones. Sequenced sample: PBMCs. These receptors came from a young woman in good health and CMV-seropositive.

The CDR3 is CASSQVAGNTEAFF. CDR3 sequence (DNA): TGCGCCAGCAGCCAGGTGGCTGGGAACACTGAAGCTTTCTTT. The chain combines TRBV4-1 with TRBJ1-1; D gene uncertain. The CDR3 covers 14 residues. CDR1 MGHRA and CDR2 YSYEKL come from the germline V gene. Trimming left V 3 bases short and J 1 base short, with 9 bases between.

J is TRBJ2-7 and V is TRBV2, with D hard to call. Germline lookup yields CDR1 SNHLY and CDR2 FYNNEI. This CDR3 region has 13 residues. Trimming left V 8 bases short and J 1 base short, with 12 bases between. This CDR3 reads CASQRVLSYEQYF. Here the CDR3 DNA reads TGTGCCAGCCAACGCGTCCTTTCCTACGAGCAGTACTTC.

J is TRBJ2-3 and V is TRBV11-2; 13 bases line up with TRBD2. The CDR3 contains 16 residues. The trim removed 5 bases at V and 2 bases at J, leaving 4 bases unmatched. From germline, CDR1 is SGHAT and CDR2 FQNNGV. The CDR3 region is CASSQTSGGATDTQYF. The CDR3 region has the DNA TGTGCCAGCAGCCAAACTAGCGGGGGGGCCACAGATACGCAGTATTTT.

The gene calls are TRBV15 and TRBJ1-1; 9 positions agree with TRBD1. Germline CDR1 is LNHNV and CDR2 is YYDKDF (reference sequence). The CDR3 is 14 residues long. J was trimmed by 10 bases and V by 5 bases; bases with no gene match: 11. Here the CDR3 DNA reads TGTGCCACCAGCGTAGACAGGGGGAATCTAGGAGCTTTCTTT. It is translated as CATSVDRGNLGAFF.

The rearrangement uses TRBV15 and TRBJ1-4, with D possibly being TRBD1 (5 bases). Per germline, CDR1 LNHNV and CDR2 YYDKDF (reference sequence). V lost 8 bases and J 7 bases, leaving 23 bases between the germline ends. The CDR3 consists of 16 residues. DNA of the CDR3: TGTGCCACCGAACTCGGGACTGCCGGGCACGGTGAAAAACTGTTTTTT. Protein sequence: CATELGTAGHGEKLFF.

The V call is TRBV11-2, the J call TRBJ2-3, with 13 bases identical to TRBD2. The CDR3 runs 15 residues. Germline loops: CDR1 SGHAT, CDR2 FQNNGV. V shed 4 bases, J shed 6 bases, and the junction held 4 bases outside the gene matches. The CDR3 loop is CASSSRTSGGDTQYF. The CDR3, as DNA: TGTGCCAGCAGCTCGCGGACTAGCGGGGGTGATACGCAGTATTTT.